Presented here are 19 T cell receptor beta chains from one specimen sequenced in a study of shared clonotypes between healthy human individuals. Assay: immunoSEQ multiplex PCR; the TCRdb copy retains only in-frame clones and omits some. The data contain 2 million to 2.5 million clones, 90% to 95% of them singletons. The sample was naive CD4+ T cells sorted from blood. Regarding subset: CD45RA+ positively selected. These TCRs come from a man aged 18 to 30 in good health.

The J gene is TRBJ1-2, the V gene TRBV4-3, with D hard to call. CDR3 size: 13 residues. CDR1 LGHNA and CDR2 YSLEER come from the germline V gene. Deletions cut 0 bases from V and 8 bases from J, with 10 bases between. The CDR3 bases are TGCGCCAGCAGCCAAGAAGTTTCCAGGGGCTACACCTTC. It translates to CASSQEVSRGYTF.

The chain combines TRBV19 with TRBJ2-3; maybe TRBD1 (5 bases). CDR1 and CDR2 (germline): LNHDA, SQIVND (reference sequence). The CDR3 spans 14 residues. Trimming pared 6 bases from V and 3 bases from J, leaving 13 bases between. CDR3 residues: CASRPTVTTDTQYF. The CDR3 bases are TGTGCCAGTAGACCGACAGTCACTACAGATACGCAGTATTTT.

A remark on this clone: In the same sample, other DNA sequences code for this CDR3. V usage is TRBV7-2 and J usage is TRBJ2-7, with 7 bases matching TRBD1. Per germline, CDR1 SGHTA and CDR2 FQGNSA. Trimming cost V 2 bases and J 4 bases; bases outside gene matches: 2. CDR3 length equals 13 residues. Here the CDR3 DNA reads TGTGCCAGCAGCTTATCGGGACAGTACGAGCAGTACTTC. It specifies CASSLSGQYEQYF.

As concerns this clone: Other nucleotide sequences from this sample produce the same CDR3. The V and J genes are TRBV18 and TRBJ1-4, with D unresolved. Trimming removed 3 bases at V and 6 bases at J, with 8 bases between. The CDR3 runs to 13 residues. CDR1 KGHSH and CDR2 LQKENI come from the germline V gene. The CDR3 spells CASSPGRDEKLFF. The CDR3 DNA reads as TGTGCCAGCTCACCCGGGAGGGATGAAAAACTGTTTTTT.

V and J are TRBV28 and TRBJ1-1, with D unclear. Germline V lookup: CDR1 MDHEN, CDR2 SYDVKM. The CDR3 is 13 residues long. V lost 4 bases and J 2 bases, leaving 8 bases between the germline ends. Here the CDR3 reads CASSSDPNTEAFF. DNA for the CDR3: TGTGCCAGCAGTTCGGACCCTAACACTGAAGCTTTCTTT.

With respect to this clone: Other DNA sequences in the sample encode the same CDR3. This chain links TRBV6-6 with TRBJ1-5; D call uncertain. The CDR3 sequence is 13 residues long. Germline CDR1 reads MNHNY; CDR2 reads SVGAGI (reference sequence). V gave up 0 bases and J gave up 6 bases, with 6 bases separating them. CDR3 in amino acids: CASSYSVGQPQHF. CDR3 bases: TGTGCCAGCAGTTACTCTGTAGGTCAGCCCCAGCATTTT.

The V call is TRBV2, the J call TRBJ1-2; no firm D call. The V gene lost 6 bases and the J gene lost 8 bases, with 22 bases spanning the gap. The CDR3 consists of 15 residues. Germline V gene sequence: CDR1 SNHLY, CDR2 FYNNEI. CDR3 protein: CASRKTGPQPLGYTF. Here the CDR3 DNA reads TGTGCCAGCAGGAAAACCGGGCCGCAGCCTCTGGGCTACACCTTC. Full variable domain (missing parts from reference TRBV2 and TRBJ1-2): EPEVTQTPSHQVTQMGQEVILRCVPISNHLYFYWYRQILGQKVEFLVSFYNNEISEKSEIFDDQFSVERPDGSNFTLKIRSTKLEDSAMYFCASRKTGPQPLGYTFGSGTRLTVV.

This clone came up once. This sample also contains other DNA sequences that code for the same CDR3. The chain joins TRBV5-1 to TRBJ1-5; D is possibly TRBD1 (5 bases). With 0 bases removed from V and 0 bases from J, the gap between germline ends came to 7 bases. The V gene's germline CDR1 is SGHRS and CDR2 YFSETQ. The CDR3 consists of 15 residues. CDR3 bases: TGCGCCAGCAGCTTGGGAGGGGCTAGCAATCAGCCCCAGCATTTT. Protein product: CASSLGGASNQPQHF.

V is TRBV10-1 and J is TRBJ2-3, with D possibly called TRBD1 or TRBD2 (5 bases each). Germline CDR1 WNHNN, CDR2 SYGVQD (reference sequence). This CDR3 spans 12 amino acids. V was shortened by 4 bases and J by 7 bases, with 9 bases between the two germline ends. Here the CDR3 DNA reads TGCGCCAGCAGTGGGGGGTGGAATACGCAGTATTTT. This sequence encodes CASSGGWNTQYF.

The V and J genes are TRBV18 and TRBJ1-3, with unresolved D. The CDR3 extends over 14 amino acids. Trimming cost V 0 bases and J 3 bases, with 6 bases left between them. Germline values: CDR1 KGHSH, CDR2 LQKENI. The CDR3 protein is CASSPPPSGNTIYF. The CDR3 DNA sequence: TGTGCCAGCTCACCACCGCCCAGTGGAAACACCATATATTTT.

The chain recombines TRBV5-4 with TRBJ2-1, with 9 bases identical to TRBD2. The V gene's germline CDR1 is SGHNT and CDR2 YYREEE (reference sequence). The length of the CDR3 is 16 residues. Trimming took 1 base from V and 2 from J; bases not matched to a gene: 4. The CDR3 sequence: CASSLSGLATYNEQFF. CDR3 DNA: TGTGCCAGCAGCTTGTCCGGACTAGCGACCTACAATGAGCAGTTCTTC. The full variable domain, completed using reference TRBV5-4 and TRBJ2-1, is ETGVTQSPTHLIKTRGQQVTLRCSSQSGHNTVSWYQQALGQGPQFIFQYYREEENGRGNFPPRFSGLQFPNYSSELNVNALELDDSALYLCASSLSGLATYNEQFFGPGTRLTVL.

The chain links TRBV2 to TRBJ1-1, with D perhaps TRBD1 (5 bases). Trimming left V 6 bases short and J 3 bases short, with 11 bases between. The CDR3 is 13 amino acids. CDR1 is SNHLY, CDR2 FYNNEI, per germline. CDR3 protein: CASSRQLYTEAFF. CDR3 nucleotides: TGTGCCAGCAGCCGACAGTTATACACTGAAGCTTTCTTT.

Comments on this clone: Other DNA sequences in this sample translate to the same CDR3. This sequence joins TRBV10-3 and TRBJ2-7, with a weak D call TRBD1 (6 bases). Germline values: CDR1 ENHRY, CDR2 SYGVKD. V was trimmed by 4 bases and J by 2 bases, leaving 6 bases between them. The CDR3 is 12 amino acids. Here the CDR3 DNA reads TGTGCCATCAGTGGGACAGCCTACGAGCAGTACTTC. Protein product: CAISGTAYEQYF.

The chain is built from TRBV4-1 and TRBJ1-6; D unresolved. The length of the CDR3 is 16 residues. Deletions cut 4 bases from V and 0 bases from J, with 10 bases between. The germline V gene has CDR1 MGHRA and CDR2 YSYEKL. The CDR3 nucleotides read TGCGCCAGCAGCCCCCGGGAGAGCTCCTATAATTCACCCCTCCACTTT. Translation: CASSPRESSYNSPLHF.

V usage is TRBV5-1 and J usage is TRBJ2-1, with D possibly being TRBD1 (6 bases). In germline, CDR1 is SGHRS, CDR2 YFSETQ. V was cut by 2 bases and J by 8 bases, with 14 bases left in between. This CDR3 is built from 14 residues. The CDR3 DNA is TGCGCCAGCAGCTTCCGACAGGTTGGGGATGAGCAGTTCTTC. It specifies CASSFRQVGDEQFF.

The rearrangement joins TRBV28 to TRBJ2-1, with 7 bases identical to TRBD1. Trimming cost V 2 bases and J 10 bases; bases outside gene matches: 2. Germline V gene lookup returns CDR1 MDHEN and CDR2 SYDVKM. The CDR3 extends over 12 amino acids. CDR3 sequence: CASSLDREEQFF. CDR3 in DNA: TGTGCCAGCAGTTTAGACAGGGAGGAGCAGTTCTTC.

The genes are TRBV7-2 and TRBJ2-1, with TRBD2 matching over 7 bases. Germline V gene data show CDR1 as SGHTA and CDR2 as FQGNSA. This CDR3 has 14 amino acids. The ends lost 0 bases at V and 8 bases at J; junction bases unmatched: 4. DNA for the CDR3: TGTGCCAGCAGCTTAGCGGGAGGGTTTGATGAGCAGTTCTTC. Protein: CASSLAGGFDEQFF. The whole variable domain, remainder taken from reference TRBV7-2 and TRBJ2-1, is GAGVSQSPSNKVTEKGKDVELRCDPISGHTALYWYRQSLGQGLEFLIYFQGNSAPDKSGLPSDRFSAERTGGSVSTLTIQRTQQEDSAVYLCASSLAGGFDEQFFGPGTRLTVL.

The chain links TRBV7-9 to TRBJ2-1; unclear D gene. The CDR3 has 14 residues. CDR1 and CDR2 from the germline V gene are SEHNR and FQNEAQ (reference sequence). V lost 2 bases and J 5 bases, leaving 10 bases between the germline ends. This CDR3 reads CASSLNLRDNEQFF. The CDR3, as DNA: TGTGCCAGCAGCTTAAATCTTCGGGACAATGAGCAGTTCTTC.

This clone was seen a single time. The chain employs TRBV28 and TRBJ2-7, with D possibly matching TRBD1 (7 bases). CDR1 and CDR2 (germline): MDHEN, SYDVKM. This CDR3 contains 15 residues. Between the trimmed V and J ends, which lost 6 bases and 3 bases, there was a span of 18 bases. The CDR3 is CASRPQGTGLYEQYF. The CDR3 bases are TGTGCCAGCAGACCACAGGGGACTGGGCTCTACGAGCAGTACTTC.